This paragraph reports one TCR beta chain. Its specificity is unknown. This sample includes further DNA sequences coding for the same CDR3. Germline CDR1 and CDR2: MNHEY and SMNVEV (reference sequence). CDR3 length: 14 residues. The V end was cut by 0 bases, the J end by 4 bases, with 7 bases between. This specimen belongs to a study of T cell responses to AZD1222 COVID-19 vaccine. TCRdb's copy holds only in-frame clones and misses some; the assay was immunoSEQ multiplex PCR. The sample yields about 130,000 clones, roughly 89% seen once. Study-level findings and limits: Mostly white British, mostly female donors; authors suggested clonal diversity may be underestimated.

J is TRBJ1-5 and V is TRBV27; D is unresolved. Source: peripheral blood, taken 28 days after the second AZD1222 dose. This sequence originates from an adult who received the AZD1222 COVID-19 vaccine. This CDR3 is CASSLSYSNQPQHF. In nucleotides, the CDR3 is TGTGCCAGCAGTTTATCCTACAGTAATCAGCCCCAGCATTTT.